These 31 T cell receptor beta chains share one sample of origin, sequenced in a study of T cell changes during pregnancy in multiple sclerosis (dated by TCRdb to about 2019). Libraries were constructed by the immunoSEQ multiplex PCR assay. The table comes from immuneACCESS by way of TCRdb, which keeps in-frame sequences with V and J called. Part of the clones is missing from these tables; in studies checked, under half for an unresolved V gene and the rest for unknown reasons. This sample is represented by roughly 38,000 clones; over 85% of them were singletons. 5.4% of the sample is held by the ten biggest clonotypes. Sequencing used peripheral blood, obtained in the third trimester of pregnancy. These receptors were collected from a female donor in good health, enrolled as a control in a pregnancy study.

The chain recombines TRBV12-5 with TRBJ1-2, with D perhaps TRBD1 (6 bases). Looked up from germline, CDR1 is LGHNT and CDR2 is FRNRAP. Trimming removed 2 bases at V and 1 base at J, with 14 bases between. The CDR3 is 16 residues long. CDR3 coding DNA: TGTGCTAGTGGTTTGACCCAGGGGCCTCTTAACTATGGCTACACCTTC. This encodes CASGLTQGPLNYGYTF.

The chain carries TRBV4-1 and TRBJ2-2; the D gene is possibly TRBD2 (5 bases). The length of the CDR3 is 18 residues. Germline CDR1 is MGHRA and CDR2 is YSYEKL. Trimming pared 1 base from V and 4 bases from J, leaving 19 bases between. Here the CDR3 DNA reads TGCGCCAGCAGCCAAGCAACCTCGCTATGGGGAGTCACCGGGGAGCTGTTTTTT. Amino acids: CASSQATSLWGVTGELFF.

The table lists this clone with a count of one. The genes are TRBV6-5 and TRBJ1-1, with D possibly TRBD1 on 6 matching bases. Trimming cost V 6 bases and J 2 bases, with 16 bases left between them. Germline V gene sequence: CDR1 MNHEY, CDR2 SVGAGI. The CDR3 is 15 amino acids. CDR3 loop: CASRAGGGENTEAFF. CDR3 coding DNA: TGTGCCAGCAGGGCCGGCGGGGGCGAAAACACTGAAGCTTTCTTT.

V usage is TRBV19 and J usage is TRBJ1-4; weak D call: TRBD1 (6 bases). The CDR3 sequence is 16 residues long. Germline V gene sequence: CDR1 LNHDA, CDR2 SQIVND (reference sequence). V was pared by 3 bases and J by 8 bases, with 19 bases between. DNA of the CDR3: TGTGCCAGTAGTATCACAGGGCCATCAGCGGGAGAAAAACTGTTTTTT. Its protein product is CASSITGPSAGEKLFF.

V is TRBV5-1 and J is TRBJ1-3; 7 bases align to TRBD1. Germline CDR1 is SGHRS and CDR2 is YFSETQ. This CDR3 spans 16 amino acids. V was pared by 2 bases and J by 0 bases, with 5 bases of the junction left unmatched. For the CDR3, the DNA is TGCGCCAGCAGCTTTTCCGGGACAGCCTCTGGAAACACCATATATTTT. Amino acid sequence: CASSFSGTASGNTIYF.

The rearrangement joins TRBV5-1 to TRBJ2-7; 8 bases are shared with TRBD1. Germline V CDR1 and CDR2: SGHRS, YFSETQ. The CDR3 sequence is 14 residues long. Trimming took 3 bases from V and 5 from J; bases not matched to a gene: 7. The CDR3 protein is CASSWSGTGDEQYF. The CDR3, as DNA: TGCGCCAGCAGCTGGTCCGGGACAGGAGACGAGCAGTACTTC.

The gene calls are TRBV7-6 and TRBJ2-3; D unclear. Trimming left V 1 base short and J 0 bases short, with 8 bases between. This CDR3 has 15 amino acids. Germline assignment: CDR1 SGHVS and CDR2 FNYEAQ. CDR3 protein: CASSLGGTSTDTQYF. CDR3 coding DNA: TGTGCCAGCAGCTTAGGAGGAACTAGCACAGATACGCAGTATTTT.

V usage is TRBV19 and J usage is TRBJ2-6, with 9 bases fitting TRBD1. CDR3 length equals 17 residues. The trim removed 4 bases at V and 2 bases at J, leaving 6 bases unmatched. Germline-derived CDR1 and CDR2 are LNHDA and SQIVND (reference sequence). CDR3 DNA: TGTGCCAGTAGTAAAGACAGGGGGTTTCCTGGGGCCAACGTCCTGACTTTC. Protein sequence: CASSKDRGFPGANVLTF. Based on the CDR3 plus reference TRBV19 and TRBJ2-6, the full variable domain is DGGITQSPKYLFRKEGQNVTLSCEQNLNHDAMYWYRQDPGQGLRLIYYSQIVNDFQKGDIAEGYSVSREKKESFPLTVTSAQKNPTAFYLCASSKDRGFPGANVLTFGAGSRLTVL.

The chain links TRBV7-6 to TRBJ1-5; 7 nucleotides agree with TRBD1. CDR3 length: 15 amino acids. V dropped 5 bases and J dropped 5; count of bases not matched to a gene: 9. Germline CDR1 SGHVS, CDR2 FNYEAQ. CDR3 DNA sequence: TGTGCCAGCAGCCGTAGACAGGGATGGGATCAGCCCCAGCATTTT. This translates into CASSRRQGWDQPQHF. The complete variable domain, with remaining parts taken from reference TRBV7-6 and TRBJ1-5, reads GAGVSQSPRYKVTKRGQDVALRCDPISGHVSLYWYRQALGQGPEFLTYFNYEAQQDKSGLPNDRFSAERPEGSISTLTIQRTEQRDSAMYRCASSRRQGWDQPQHFGDGTRLSIL.

A single count supports this clone. The rearrangement joins TRBV27 to TRBJ1-5; D is undetermined. This CDR3 is 15 amino acids long. Germline values: CDR1 MNHEY, CDR2 SMNVEV (reference sequence). Deletions cut 5 bases from V and 4 bases from J, with 15 bases between. CDR3 nucleotide sequence: TGTGCCAGCAGTCCAGGCATGGGTTCTAATCAGCCCCAGCATTTT. It encodes CASSPGMGSNQPQHF.

The CDR3 region is CASSELPGGSHEQYF. The CDR3 DNA reads TGTGCCAGCAGTGAGTTACCGGGAGGGTCCCACGAGCAGTACTTC. This chain links TRBV2 with TRBJ2-7; 8 nucleotides line up with TRBD2. The CDR3 sequence is 15 residues long. Germline V CDR1 and CDR2: SNHLY, FYNNEI. The V and J ends lost 3 bases and 5 bases, in that order; junction bases with no gene match: 9.

J is TRBJ1-1 and V is TRBV7-2, with 9 bases fitting TRBD1. The CDR3 runs to 14 residues. Trimming took 3 bases from V and 2 from J; bases not matched to a gene: 1. Germline CDR1 reads SGHTA; CDR2 reads FQGNSA. CDR3 coding DNA: TGTGCCAGCAGCTTGACAGGGGGTAACACTGAAGCTTTCTTT. Residues: CASSLTGGNTEAFF.

This clone has only one observation. The chain employs TRBV9 and TRBJ2-3, with TRBD2 matching 8 bases. The CDR3 runs to 16 residues. Germline V gene sequence: CDR1 SGDLS, CDR2 YYNGEE. The V segment lost 2 bases and the J segment 0 bases; nucleotides outside the gene matches: 5. The DNA for the CDR3 is TGTGCCAGCAGCGTCCCGGGGGGGTCTAGCACAGATACGCAGTATTTT. Amino acid sequence: CASSVPGGSSTDTQYF.

The chain carries TRBV2 and TRBJ2-1; D might be TRBD2 (6 bases). Germline V gene sequence: CDR1 SNHLY, CDR2 FYNNEI. V dropped 3 bases and J dropped 0 bases, with 18 bases sitting between them. The CDR3 extends over 18 amino acids. The CDR3 bases are TGTGCCAGCAGTGAGTTCCGCGTGCGGACTACCTCCTACAATGAGCAGTTCTTC. Translated: CASSEFRVRTTSYNEQFF.

In its sample, this clone was seen once. This chain links TRBV28 with TRBJ2-1; 7 bases are shared with TRBD2. Germline V gene data show CDR1 as MDHEN and CDR2 as SYDVKM. This CDR3 spans 12 amino acids. The ends lost 3 bases at V and 11 bases at J; junction bases unmatched: 4. As DNA, the CDR3 is TGTGCCAGCAGTTTCGAGGGAGGGCAGCAGTTCTTC. Residues: CASSFEGGQQFF. The complete variable domain, with remaining parts taken from reference TRBV28 and TRBJ2-1, reads DVKVTQSSRYLVKRTGEKVFLECVQDMDHENMFWYRQDPGLGLRLIYFSYDVKMKEKGDIPEGYSVSREKKERFSLILESASTNQTSMYLCASSFEGGQQFFGPGTRLTVL.

This clone showed up just once. The chain links TRBV5-1 to TRBJ1-4, with 9 bases that match TRBD1. The CDR3 contains 15 residues. Per germline, CDR1 SGHRS and CDR2 YFSETQ. Germline trimming cut 4 bases from V and 8 bases from J; bases unmatched to any gene: 9. CDR3 DNA: TGCGCCAGCAGCGTTGGGACAGGGAGGGGAGAAAAACTGTTTTTT. Translating it yields CASSVGTGRGEKLFF.

The CDR3 DNA follows: TGTGCCAGCAGCTTATTGCAGGGAGGTTACTCTGGGGCCAACGTCCTGACTTTC. This codes for CASSLLQGGYSGANVLTF. The chain carries TRBV7-2 and TRBJ2-6; possible D gene TRBD2, 6 bases. CDR3 length: 18 residues. With 2 bases removed from V and 0 bases from J, the gap between germline ends came to 14 bases. Germline lookup yields CDR1 SGHTA and CDR2 FQGNSA. The whole variable domain, remainder taken from reference TRBV7-2 and TRBJ2-6, is GAGVSQSPSNKVTEKGKDVELRCDPISGHTALYWYRQSLGQGLEFLIYFQGNSAPDKSGLPSDRFSAERTGGSVSTLTIQRTQQEDSAVYLCASSLLQGGYSGANVLTFGAGSRLTVL.

The chain joins TRBV5-6 to TRBJ2-1; D perhaps matches TRBD2 (5 bases). The germline V gene has CDR1 SGHDT and CDR2 YYEEEE. The CDR3 spans 14 residues. V lost 6 bases and J 5 bases, leaving 15 bases between the germline ends. The CDR3 here is CASTDWPSDNEQFF. CDR3 in DNA: TGTGCCAGCACGGACTGGCCCTCGGACAATGAGCAGTTCTTC.

This chain joins TRBV5-5 and TRBJ2-1; 16 nucleotides agree with TRBD2. Per germline, CDR1 SGHKS and CDR2 YYEKEE (reference sequence). The CDR3 has 19 residues. Trimming at V came to 4 bases and at J to 6 bases, leaving 13 bases not matched to a gene. The CDR3 region is CASSPRLGTSGREGNEQFF. The CDR3 DNA follows: TGTGCCAGCAGCCCCCGATTGGGGACTAGCGGGAGGGAGGGCAATGAGCAGTTCTTC. The entire variable domain, with the rest obtained from reference TRBV5-5 and TRBJ2-1, is as follows: DAGVTQSPTHLIKTRGQQVTLRCSPISGHKSVSWYQQVLGQGPQFIFQYYEKEERGRGNFPDRFSARQFPNYSSELNVNALLLGDSALYLCASSPRLGTSGREGNEQFFGPGTRLTVL.

This chain connects TRBV29-1 to TRBJ1-1; TRBD1 is a possible D gene (5 bases). V shed 1 base and J shed 4 bases, with 10 bases lying between them. The CDR3 loop spans 13 amino acids. Per germline, CDR1 SQVTM and CDR2 ANQGSEA. Here the CDR3 reads CSVEVTGFTEAFF. CDR3 DNA: TGCAGCGTTGAAGTCACAGGCTTCACTGAAGCTTTCTTT.

The V gene is TRBV7-9, the J gene TRBJ2-7; weak D call: TRBD1 (6 bases). The length of the CDR3 is 16 residues. V was cut by 5 bases and J by 3 bases, with 20 bases left in between. The germline gives CDR1 SEHNR, CDR2 FQNEAQ (reference sequence). This CDR3 is CASSLSTGLWLYEQYF. Written as DNA, the CDR3 is TGTGCCAGCAGCCTGTCGACAGGCCTTTGGCTCTACGAGCAGTACTTC.

The chain joins TRBV7-8 to TRBJ2-7; 8 bases match TRBD1. The CDR3 contains 12 residues. Germline CDR1 SGHVS, CDR2 FQNEAQ. The CDR3 coding sequence is TGTGCGTCGGGACAGGCCTCCTACGAGCAGTACTTC. This codes for CASGQASYEQYF. Full variable domain (outside the CDR3, taken from reference TRBV7-8 and TRBJ2-7): GAGVSQSPRYKVAKRGQDVALRCDPISGHVSLFWYQQALGQGPEFLTYFQNEAQLDKSGLPSDRFFAERPEGSVSTLKIQRTQQEDSAVYLCASGQASYEQYFGPGTRLTVT.

Concerning this clone: The DNA is omitted, as the CDR3 cannot be located on it reliably, and the CDR3 follows TCRdb's listing. This chain links TRBV9 with TRBJ2-5; the table calls TRBD2, which could not be checked here. Germline lookup yields CDR1 SGDLS and CDR2 YYNGEE. With termini counted, the CDR3 has 14 amino acids. The CDR3 spells CASSSSGDLGTQYF.

The chain links TRBV5-1 to TRBJ2-5, with TRBD1 identical over 8 bases. Germline V CDR1 and CDR2: SGHRS, YFSETQ. The ends lost 0 bases at V and 0 bases at J; junction bases unmatched: 1. The CDR3 is made up of 15 amino acids. The CDR3 nucleotides are TGCGCCAGCAGCTTGGACAGGGGGTACCAAGAGACCCAGTACTTC. Amino acid sequence: CASSLDRGYQETQYF. Full variable domain (outside the CDR3, taken from reference TRBV5-1 and TRBJ2-5): KAGVTQTPRYLIKTRGQQVTLSCSPISGHRSVSWYQQTPGQGLQFLFEYFSETQRNKGNFPGRFSGRQFSNSRSEMNVSTLELGDSALYLCASSLDRGYQETQYFGPGTRLLVL.

This CDR3 is CASSPSERLSTEAFF. CDR3 sequence (DNA): TGTGCCAGCAGCCCGTCCGAGCGCCTAAGCACTGAAGCTTTCTTT. J is TRBJ1-1 and V is TRBV6-4; unclear D gene. The CDR3 sequence is 15 residues long. Germline loops: CDR1 MRHNA, CDR2 SNTAGT. Trimming cost V 6 bases and J 4 bases, with 18 bases left between them.

The chain joins TRBV6-4 to TRBJ2-2, with D unresolved. The V gene lost 5 bases and the J gene lost 1 base, with 5 bases spanning the gap. Germline CDR1 MRHNA, CDR2 SNTAGT. The CDR3 has 13 amino acids. The CDR3 sequence: CASSPGNTGELFF. The CDR3 bases are TGTGCCAGCAGTCCAGGGAACACCGGGGAGCTGTTTTTT.

The chain combines TRBV10-3 with TRBJ1-2, with 9 bases that match TRBD1. V lost 10 bases to trimming and J lost 2 bases; unmatched junction nucleotides: 2. Germline CDR1 and CDR2: ENHRY and SYGVKD. CDR3 length: 12 residues. The CDR3 DNA is TGTGCCACCGGGACAGGGAACTATGGCTACACCTTC. Translated: CATGTGNYGYTF.

The chain carries TRBV7-9 and TRBJ1-1; tentative D call: TRBD1 (6 bases). The ends were cut back, 4 bases at V and 5 bases at J, with 8 bases in the middle. CDR1 and CDR2 (germline): SEHNR, FQNEAQ (reference sequence). This CDR3 spans 12 amino acids. The CDR3 is CASSSRGTEAFF. The CDR3, as DNA: TGTGCCAGCAGCTCGAGGGGGACTGAAGCTTTCTTT.

The chain has TRBV15 and TRBJ2-1; the match to TRBD2 covers 8 bases. Germline assignment: CDR1 LNHNV and CDR2 YYDKDF (reference sequence). The CDR3 covers 13 residues. V dropped 3 bases and J dropped 10; count of bases not matched to a gene: 5. The CDR3 DNA is TGTGCCACCAGCAGTGGACTAGCCCGGGAGCAGTTCTTC. Translated: CATSSGLAREQFF.

The table lists this clone with a count of one. This rearrangement joins TRBV10-3 to TRBJ1-3, with D maybe TRBD1 (6 bases). This CDR3 region has 15 residues. The V end lost 6 bases, the J end lost 0 bases, and 12 bases lay between the germline ends. Germline V CDR1 and CDR2: ENHRY, SYGVKD. The CDR3 sequence: CAIRAPTGSGNTIYF. CDR3 sequence (DNA): TGTGCCATCAGAGCCCCGACAGGCTCTGGAAACACCATATATTTT.

This clone is a singleton in its sample. The chain uses TRBV27 and TRBJ2-3; 9 nucleotides match TRBD2. Germline CDR1 MNHEY, CDR2 SMNVEV (reference sequence). This CDR3 is built from 16 residues. V lost 5 bases and J lost 3; bases outside the gene matches: 9. The CDR3 spells CASSRIAGVGTDTQYF. In DNA form, the CDR3 reads TGTGCCAGCAGTCGGATAGCGGGAGTTGGGACAGATACGCAGTATTTT.